Below, 6 T cell receptor beta chains from the same sample are listed, as sequenced in a study of cytomegalovirus exposure and HLA in healthy donors. The PCR was carried out with 60 Vbeta primers and 13 Jbeta primers. Method: immunoSEQ multiplex PCR; TCRdb's copy keeps in-frame clones and lacks some. The sample has 130,000 or so clones; the top ten hold roughly 1.6%. Sequenced sample: PBMCs. The receptors stem from a woman in her thirties or forties in good health and CMV-seronegative.

This rearrangement joins TRBV20-1 to TRBJ2-1; D call uncertain. Germline CDR1 DFQATT, CDR2 SNEGSKA (reference sequence). Trimming cost V 4 bases and J 7 bases, with 8 bases left between them. The CDR3 extends over 11 amino acids. This CDR3 reads CSATSYNEQFF. Here the CDR3 DNA reads TGCAGTGCTACCAGTTATAATGAGCAGTTCTTC.

A word on this clone: One end of the junction does not line up with germline, which may come from a read error. V gene TRBV19 combines with J gene TRBJ2-2, with D unclear. CDR3 length: 16 residues. The germline V gene encodes CDR1 LNHDA and CDR2 SQIVND (reference sequence). This CDR3 is CASSISGLMNTGELFF. The CDR3 DNA is TGTGCCAGCAGTATAAGTGGCCTGATGAACACCGGGGAGCTGTTTTTT.

The chain is built from TRBV5-1 and TRBJ2-1; D possibly corresponds to TRBD1 (5 bases). The CDR3 is 12 amino acids. Germline V gene data show CDR1 as SGHRS and CDR2 as YFSETQ. V gave up 0 bases and J gave up 8 bases, with 6 bases separating them. The CDR3 sequence: CASSLEGYEQFF. CDR3 bases: TGCGCCAGCAGCTTGGAGGGGTATGAGCAGTTCTTC.

The chain carries TRBV7-2 and TRBJ1-2; 9 nucleotides agree with TRBD1. This CDR3 has 14 residues. Germline V CDR1 and CDR2: SGHTA, FQGNSA. V was clipped by 4 bases and J by 8 bases; unmatched bases: 8. CDR3 bases: TGTGCCAGCAGCTCCTCCTTAACAGGGGGCGGCTACACCTTC. It yields the protein CASSSSLTGGGYTF.

V gene TRBV7-8 combines with J gene TRBJ2-2, with D uncertain. CDR3 size: 15 residues. Germline-derived CDR1 and CDR2 are SGHVS and FQNEAQ. V shed 6 bases and J shed 4 bases, with 15 bases lying between them. Here the CDR3 reads CASSYNQPGTGELFF. Here the CDR3 DNA reads TGTGCCAGCAGTTATAATCAACCAGGCACCGGGGAGCTGTTTTTT. The variable domain in full, with the rest retrieved from reference TRBV7-8 and TRBJ2-2, is GAGVSQSPRYKVAKRGQDVALRCDPISGHVSLFWYQQALGQGPEFLTYFQNEAQLDKSGLPSDRFFAERPEGSVSTLKIQRTQQEDSAVYLCASSYNQPGTGELFFGEGSRLTVL.

V and J are TRBV5-4 and TRBJ1-2; D may be TRBD1 (5 bases). This CDR3 contains 14 residues. CDR1 is SGHNT, CDR2 YYREEE, per germline (reference sequence). With 4 bases removed from V and 8 bases from J, the gap between germline ends came to 18 bases. The CDR3 DNA reads as TGTGCCAGCAGCCCTGACCCCGGCGGGGACGGCTACACCTTC. Encoded protein: CASSPDPGGDGYTF.